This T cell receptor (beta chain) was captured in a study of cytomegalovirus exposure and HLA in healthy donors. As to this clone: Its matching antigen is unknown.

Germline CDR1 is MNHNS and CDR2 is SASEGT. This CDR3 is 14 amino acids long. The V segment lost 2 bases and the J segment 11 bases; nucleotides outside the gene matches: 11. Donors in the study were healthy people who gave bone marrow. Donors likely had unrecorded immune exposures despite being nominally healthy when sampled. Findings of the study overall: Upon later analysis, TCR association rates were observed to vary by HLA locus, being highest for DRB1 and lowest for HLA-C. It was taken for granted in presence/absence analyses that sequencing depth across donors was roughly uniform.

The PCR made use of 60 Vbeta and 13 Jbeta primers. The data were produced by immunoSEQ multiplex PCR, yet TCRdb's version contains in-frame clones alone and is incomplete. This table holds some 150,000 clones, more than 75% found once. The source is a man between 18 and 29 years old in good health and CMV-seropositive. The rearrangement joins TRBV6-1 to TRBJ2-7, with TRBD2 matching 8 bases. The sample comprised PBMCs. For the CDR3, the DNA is TGTGCCAGCAGTGAACACGGTAGCGGGGAAGGGGAGTACTTC. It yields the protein CASSEHGSGEGEYF.